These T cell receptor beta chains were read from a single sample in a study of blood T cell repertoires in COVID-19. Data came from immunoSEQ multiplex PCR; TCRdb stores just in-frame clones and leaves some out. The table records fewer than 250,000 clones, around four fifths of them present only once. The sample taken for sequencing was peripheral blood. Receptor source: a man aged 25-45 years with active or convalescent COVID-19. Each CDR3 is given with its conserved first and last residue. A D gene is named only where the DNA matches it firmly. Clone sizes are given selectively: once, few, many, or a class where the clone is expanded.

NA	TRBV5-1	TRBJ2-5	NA	CASSSPKRVEETQYF	TGCGCCAGCAGCTCCCCGAAGCGAGTAGAAGAGACCCAGTACTTC
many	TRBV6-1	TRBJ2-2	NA	CASSEDAGNTGELFF	TGTGCCAGCAGTGAAGATGCAGGGAACACCGGGGAGCTGTTTTTT
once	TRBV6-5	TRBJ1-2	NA	CASSLGGNYGYTF	TGTGCCAGCAGTTTGGGGGGGAACTATGGCTACACCTTC
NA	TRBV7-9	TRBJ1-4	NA	CASSRGGTNEKLFF	TGTGCCAGCAGCCGGGGAGGGACTAATGAAAAACTGTTTTTT
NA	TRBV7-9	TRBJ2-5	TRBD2	CASSFSGGMVETQYF	TGTGCCAGCAGCTTTAGCGGGGGTATGGTAGAGACCCAGTACTTC
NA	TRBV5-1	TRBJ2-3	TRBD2	CASSFTSGTLDTQYF	TGCGCCAGCAGCTTCACTAGCGGGACACTGGATACGCAGTATTTT
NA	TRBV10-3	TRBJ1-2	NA	CAISRDLYYGYTF	TGTGCCATCAGTAGAGATCTTTACTATGGCTACACCTTC
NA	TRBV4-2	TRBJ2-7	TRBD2	CASSSGTSSSYEQYF	TGTGCCAGCAGCAGCGGGACTTCTAGCTCCTACGAGCAGTACTTC
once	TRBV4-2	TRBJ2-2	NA	CASSPGHWAGELFF	TGTGCCAGCAGCCCGGGACATTGGGCCGGGGAGCTGTTTTTT
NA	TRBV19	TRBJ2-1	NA	CASSFPGYNEQFF	TGTGCCAGTAGTTTCCCGGGCTACAATGAGCAGTTCTTC
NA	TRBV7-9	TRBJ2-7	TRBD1	CASSHKIKQGQGNYEQYF	TGTGCCAGCAGTCATAAAATAAAACAGGGACAGGGAAACTACGAGCAGTACTTC
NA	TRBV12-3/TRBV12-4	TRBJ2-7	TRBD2	CASKASGNYEQYF	TGTGCCAGCAAGGCTAGCGGAAACTACGAGCAGTACTTC
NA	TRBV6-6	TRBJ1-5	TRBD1	CASSEDRLLWPQHF	TGTGCCAGCAGCGAGGACAGGTTACTCTGGCCCCAGCATTTT
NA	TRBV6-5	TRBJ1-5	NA	CASSSRGGQPQHF	TGTGCCAGCAGTTCCAGGGGCGGGCAGCCCCAGCATTTT
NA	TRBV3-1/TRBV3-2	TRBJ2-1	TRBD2	CASRTGTSGSGEQFF	TGTGCCAGCAGGACGGGGACTAGCGGGAGCGGTGAGCAGTTCTTC
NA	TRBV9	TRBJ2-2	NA	CASSDITGELFF	TGTGCCAGCAGCGACATCACCGGGGAGCTGTTTTTT
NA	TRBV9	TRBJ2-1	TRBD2	CASSDRLAGNNEQFF	TGTGCCAGCAGCGATCGACTAGCGGGAAATAATGAGCAGTTCTTC
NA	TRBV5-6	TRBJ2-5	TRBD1	CASSPLLTGGVETQYF	TGTGCCAGCAGCCCATTACTGACAGGGGGTGTGGAGACCCAGTACTTC
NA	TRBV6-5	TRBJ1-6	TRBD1	CASRRDRGRNSPLHF	TGTGCCAGCAGGCGGGACAGGGGGAGGAATTCACCCCTCCACTTT
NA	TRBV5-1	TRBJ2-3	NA	CASSLGGTFPDTQYF	TGCGCCAGCAGCTTGGGGGGGACATTCCCTGATACGCAGTATTTT
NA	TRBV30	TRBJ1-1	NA	CAWSAQTMNTEAFF	TGTGCCTGGAGCGCACAAACAATGAACACTGAAGCTTTCTTT
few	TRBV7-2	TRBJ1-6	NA	CASSRSFSYNSPLHF	TGTGCCAGCAGCCGTAGTTTCTCCTATAATTCACCCCTCCACTTT
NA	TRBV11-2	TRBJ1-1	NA	CASSLSAYRINTEAFF	TGTGCCAGCAGCTTATCTGCCTACAGGATTAACACTGAAGCTTTCTTT
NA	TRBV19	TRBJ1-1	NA	CASTPSRGGDPNTEAFF	TGTGCCAGTACCCCATCACGGGGAGGGGACCCGAACACTGAAGCTTTCTTT
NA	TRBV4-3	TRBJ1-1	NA	CASSQDPRNTEAFF	TGCGCCAGCAGCCAAGACCCGAGGAACACTGAAGCTTTCTTT
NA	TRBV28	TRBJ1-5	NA	CASSLGGGVVQPQHF	TGTGCCAGCAGTTTAGGCGGGGGGGTTGTCCAGCCCCAGCATTTT
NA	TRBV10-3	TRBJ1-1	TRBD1	CATWTGRENTEAFF	TGTGCCACCTGGACAGGCCGGGAAAACACTGAAGCTTTCTTT
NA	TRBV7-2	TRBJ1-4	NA	CASSPRQREKLFF	TGTGCCAGCAGCCCGAGACAGAGGGAAAAACTGTTTTTT
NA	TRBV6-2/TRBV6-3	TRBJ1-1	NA	CASSLSYTEAFF	TGTGCCAGCAGTCTTAGCTACACTGAAGCTTTCTTT
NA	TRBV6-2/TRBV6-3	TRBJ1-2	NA	CASSPQAAPFYGYTF	TGTGCCAGCAGCCCGCAGGCAGCCCCTTTCTATGGCTACACCTTC
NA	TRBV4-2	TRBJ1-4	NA	CASSQESAVEAPNEKLFF	TGTGCCAGCAGCCAAGAGTCTGCTGTAGAGGCCCCTAATGAAAAACTGTTTTTT
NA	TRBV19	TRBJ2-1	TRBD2	CASSMREKDEQFF	TGTGCCAGTAGTATGCGGGAGAAGGATGAGCAGTTCTTC
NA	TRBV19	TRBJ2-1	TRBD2	CASSLAGVTNEQFF	TGTGCCAGTTCACTAGCGGGAGTCACGAATGAGCAGTTCTTC
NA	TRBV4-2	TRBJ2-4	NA	CASSQEGGAKNIQYF	TGTGCCAGCAGCCAAGAAGGGGGAGCCAAAAACATTCAGTACTTC
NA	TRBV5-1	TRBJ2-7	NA	CASSLGIHSSYEQYF	TGCGCCAGCAGCTTGGGAATCCATAGCTCCTACGAGCAGTACTTC
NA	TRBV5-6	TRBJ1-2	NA	CASSLSGQSYTF	TGTGCCAGCAGCTTGAGCGGTCAAAGCTACACCTTC
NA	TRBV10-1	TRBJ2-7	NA	CASSAWDKGSYEQYF	TGCGCCAGCAGTGCCTGGGACAAAGGATCCTACGAGCAGTACTTC
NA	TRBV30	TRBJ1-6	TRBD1	CAWSGGQGNSPLHF	TGTGCCTGGAGTGGGGGACAGGGAAATTCACCCCTCCACTTT
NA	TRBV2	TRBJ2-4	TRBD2	CASSEASGSLVQYF	TGTGCCAGCAGTGAAGCTAGCGGGAGTCTGGTTCAGTACTTC
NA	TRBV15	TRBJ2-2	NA	CATSTYPLTGELFF	TGTGCCACCAGCACCTACCCCTTGACCGGGGAGCTGTTTTTT
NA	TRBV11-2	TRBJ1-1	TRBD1	CASSLGGQRLEAFF	TGTGCCAGCAGCTTAGGGGGACAGAGACTTGAAGCTTTCTTT
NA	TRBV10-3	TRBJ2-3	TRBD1	CAISEGDRGRVGADTQYF	TGTGCCATCAGTGAGGGGGACAGGGGGCGCGTCGGAGCAGATACGCAGTATTTT
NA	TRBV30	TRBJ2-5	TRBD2	CAWSNRLATSPLQETQYF	TGTGCCTGGAGTAACAGACTAGCGACTTCCCCTCTTCAAGAGACCCAGTACTTC
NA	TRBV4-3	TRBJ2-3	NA	CASSQDGSRRDTQYF	TGCGCCAGCAGCCAAGATGGCTCCCGCAGGGATACGCAGTATTTT
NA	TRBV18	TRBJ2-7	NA	CASSRDKTYEQYF	TGTGCCAGCTCTCGGGACAAGACCTACGAGCAGTACTTC
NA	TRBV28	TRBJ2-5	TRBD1	CASSLTGQQETQYF	TGTGCCAGCAGTCTGACAGGGCAGCAGGAGACCCAGTACTTC
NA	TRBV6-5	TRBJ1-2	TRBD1	CASSLQGGANYGYTF	TGTGCCAGCAGTTTACAGGGGGGGGCTAACTATGGCTACACCTTC
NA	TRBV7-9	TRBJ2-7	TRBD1	CASSLTGAFLYSYEQYF	TGTGCCAGCAGCTTGACAGGGGCTTTCCTGTACTCCTACGAGCAGTACTTC
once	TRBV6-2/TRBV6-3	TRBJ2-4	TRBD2	CASSYSGLAGGIGAAKNIQYF	TGTGCCAGCAGTTATAGCGGACTAGCGGGAGGGATAGGAGCGGCCAAAAACATTCAGTACTTC
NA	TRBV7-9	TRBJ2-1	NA	CAYRESSYNEQFF	TGTGCCTACAGGGAGAGTTCCTACAATGAGCAGTTCTTC
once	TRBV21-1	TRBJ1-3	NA	CASSKESSGTMISITSGNTIYF	TGTGCCAGCAGCAAAGAAAGCTCCGGGACTATGATATCTATTACCAGTGGAAACACCATATATTTT
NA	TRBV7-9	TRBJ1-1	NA	CASSVIGTTEAFF	TGTGCCAGCAGTGTCATAGGGACTACTGAAGCTTTCTTT
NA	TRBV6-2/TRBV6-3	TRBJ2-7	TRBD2	CASSYEAGVSYYEQYF	TGTGCCAGCAGTTACGAAGCGGGGGTTTCCTACTACGAGCAGTACTTC
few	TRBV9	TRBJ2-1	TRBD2	CASSTTSAYDNEQFF	TGTGCCAGCAGCACGACTAGCGCTTACGACAATGAGCAGTTCTTC
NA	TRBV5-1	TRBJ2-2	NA	CASTGRSGTGELFF	TGCGCCAGCACCGGGAGAAGCGGCACCGGGGAGCTGTTTTTT
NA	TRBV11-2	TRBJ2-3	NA	CASSSVPDTQYF	TGTGCCAGCAGCTCCGTTCCAGATACGCAGTATTTT
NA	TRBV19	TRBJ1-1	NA	CASSPRQALEAFF	TGTGCCAGTAGTCCGCGACAGGCCCTTGAAGCTTTCTTT
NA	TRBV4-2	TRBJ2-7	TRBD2	CASSQGSGVSYEQYF	TGTGCCAGCAGCCAAGGTAGCGGGGTCTCCTACGAGCAGTACTTC
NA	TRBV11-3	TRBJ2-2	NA	CASSLDGAAGELFF	TGTGCCAGCAGCTTAGATGGTGCGGCCGGGGAGCTGTTTTTT